These 8 T cell receptor beta chains were all obtained from the same sample, sequenced in a study of blood T cell repertoires in COVID-19. The data were produced by immunoSEQ multiplex PCR, yet TCRdb's version contains in-frame clones alone and is incomplete. This sample has fewer than 350,000 clones, with 75% to 90% found just once. The sequencing input was peripheral blood. Receptors originate from a woman aged 25-40 years who had recovered from COVID-19.

V usage is TRBV28 and J usage is TRBJ2-4, with a tentative D call TRBD2 (6 bases). V lost 4 bases, J lost 6 bases, and 16 bases lay in between. The germline CDR1 and CDR2 sequences are MDHEN and SYDVKM. The CDR3 loop spans 15 amino acids. CDR3 bases: TGTGCCAGCAGTTCCGGCCAGCGGGTTATAAACATTCAGTACTTC. Encoded protein: CASSSGQRVINIQYF.

The gene calls are TRBV11-2 and TRBJ1-1, with D perhaps matching TRBD1 (6 bases). There are 14 residues in the CDR3. Germline assignment: CDR1 SGHAT and CDR2 FQNNGV. Trimming shortened V by 6 bases and J by 0 bases, and 11 bases separated the two germline ends. In nucleotides, the CDR3 is TGTGCCAGCAGTTCGGGACACATGAACACTGAAGCTTTCTTT. Translation: CASSSGHMNTEAFF.

The chain has TRBV18 and TRBJ2-1; 10 bases agree with TRBD2. J was trimmed by 6 bases and V by 3 bases; bases with no gene match: 5. The CDR3 totals 15 residues. Germline V gives CDR1 KGHSH, CDR2 LQKENI. This CDR3 is CASSPILAGSNEQFF. The CDR3 DNA sequence: TGTGCCAGCTCACCGATACTAGCGGGGAGCAATGAGCAGTTCTTC. Looking up the rest from reference TRBV18 and TRBJ2-1 gives the full variable domain: NAGVMQNPRHLVRRRGQEARLRCSPMKGHSHVYWYRQLPEEGLKFMVYLQKENIIDESGMPKERFSAEFPKEGPSILRIQQVVRGDSAAYFCASSPILAGSNEQFFGPGTRLTVL.

The chain employs TRBV10-3 and TRBJ1-1, with 7 bases that match TRBD1. The CDR3 is made up of 14 amino acids. Unmatched junction bases numbered 5, after V lost 6 bases and J lost 1 base. Germline CDR1 ENHRY, CDR2 SYGVKD. CDR3 amino acids: CAIRGTAENTEAFF. CDR3 bases: TGTGCCATCAGGGGGACAGCTGAGAACACTGAAGCTTTCTTT.

The chain couples TRBV5-1 to TRBJ1-3; D not resolved. The CDR3 is 16 residues long. In germline, CDR1 is SGHRS, CDR2 YFSETQ. The ends were cut back, 1 base at V and 0 bases at J, with 11 bases in the middle. The CDR3 protein is CASSLNQATSGNTIYF. The CDR3 region has the DNA TGCGCCAGCAGCTTGAATCAAGCTACCTCTGGAAACACCATATATTTT. The whole variable domain, filled in from reference TRBV5-1 and TRBJ1-3, reads KAGVTQTPRYLIKTRGQQVTLSCSPISGHRSVSWYQQTPGQGLQFLFEYFSETQRNKGNFPGRFSGRQFSNSRSEMNVSTLELGDSALYLCASSLNQATSGNTIYFGEGSWLTVV.

The gene calls are TRBV15 and TRBJ1-5; D is perhaps TRBD1 (5 bases). The CDR3 is made up of 15 amino acids. Per germline, CDR1 LNHNV and CDR2 YYDKDF (reference sequence). The V end lost 0 bases, the J end lost 7 bases, and 13 bases lay between the germline ends. The CDR3 loop is CATSRESGGEQPQHF. CDR3 nucleotides: TGTGCCACCAGCAGAGAAAGCGGGGGGGAACAGCCCCAGCATTTT.

This chain links TRBV25-1 with TRBJ2-1; 9 bases map to TRBD2. The germline V gene encodes CDR1 MGHDK and CDR2 SYGVNS. The CDR3 is 14 amino acids. The junction had 8 bases not matched to a gene; V was cut back by 6 bases and J by 8 bases. CDR3 DNA sequence: TGTGCCAGCAGGGGTAGCGGGAGTTTAGATGAGCAGTTCTTC. Translated, it gives CASRGSGSLDEQFF.

The chain employs TRBV27 and TRBJ2-1, with 8 positions matching TRBD2. V trimming: 6 bases; J trimming: 0 bases; junction bases outside the gene matches: 16. The CDR3 is 19 amino acids. Germline V gene lookup returns CDR1 MNHEY and CDR2 SMNVEV (reference sequence). CDR3 protein: CASRPRGASGRSSYNEQFF. In nucleotides, the CDR3 is TGTGCCAGCAGACCCCGCGGGGCTAGCGGGCGTAGCTCCTACAATGAGCAGTTCTTC.